This TCR beta chain was observed in a study of cytomegalovirus exposure and HLA in healthy donors. The overall study: About 85 million unique TCR sequences came from HLA-typed donors in an early release.

PCR used 60 Vbeta primers and 13 Jbeta primers. Generated by immunoSEQ multiplex PCR, the TCRdb table keeps only in-frame clones and is missing some. The sample comprises approximately 150,000 clones, about 80% of which are singletons, and roughly 1.5% rests with the top ten. CDR3 length: 15 amino acids. With 0 bases removed from V and 4 bases from J, the gap between germline ends came to 13 bases. CDR1 is SGHAT and CDR2 is FQNNGV in the germline V gene. The clonotype was recovered from a man aged 35 to 55 in good health and CMV-seronegative. The sequenced material came from PBMCs. The genes are TRBV11-2 and TRBJ2-7; maybe TRBD2 (6 bases). The CDR3 spells CASSLDRRGGYEQYF. The CDR3 DNA is TGTGCCAGCAGCTTAGATCGGCGGGGAGGATACGAGCAGTACTTC.